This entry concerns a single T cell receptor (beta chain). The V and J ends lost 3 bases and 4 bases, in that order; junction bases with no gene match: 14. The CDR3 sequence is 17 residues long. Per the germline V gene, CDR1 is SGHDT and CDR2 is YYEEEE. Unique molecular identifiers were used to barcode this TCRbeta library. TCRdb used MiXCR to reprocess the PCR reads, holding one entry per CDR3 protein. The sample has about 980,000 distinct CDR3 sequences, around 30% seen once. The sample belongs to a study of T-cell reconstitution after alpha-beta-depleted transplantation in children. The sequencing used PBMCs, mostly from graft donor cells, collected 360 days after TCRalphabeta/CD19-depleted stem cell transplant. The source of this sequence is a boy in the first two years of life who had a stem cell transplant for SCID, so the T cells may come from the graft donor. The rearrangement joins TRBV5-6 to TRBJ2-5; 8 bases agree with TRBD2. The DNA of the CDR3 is TGTGCCAGCAGCTCGAGACCCGGGGGGGGTGTAGGAGAGACCCAGTACTTC. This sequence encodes CASSSRPGGGVGETQYF.